A selection of T cell receptor beta chains follows, all from one sample in a study of T-cell reconstitution after alpha-beta-depleted transplantation in children. TCRdb redid the calling of the PCR reads with MiXCR, one entry per CDR3 protein. In the table there are 300,000 to 400,000 distinct CDR3 sequences, 13% of which are singletons. The sample here was PBMCs, taken from the stem cell graft. Receptor source: a human donor who donated a stem cell graft to a child with Fanconi anemia. CDR3s include the opening cysteine and the closing phenylalanine or tryptophan.

V	length	J	CDR3
TRBV4-3	17	TRBJ2-6	CASSQGPTGTGANVLTF
TRBV7-3	16	TRBJ2-2	CASSLDGRALGGELFF
TRBV19	11	TRBJ1-2	CASREGNGYTF
TRBV5-4	15	TRBJ2-1	CASSALAGAANEQFF
TRBV12-3/TRBV12-4	15	TRBJ1-1	CASSLAGQTNTEAFF
TRBV28	12	TRBJ1-1	CASSGLDRGAFF
TRBV7-2	16	TRBJ2-2	CASSLAVLANTGELFF
TRBV5-1	13	TRBJ2-4	CASSRGGGDIQYF
TRBV20-1	14	TRBJ2-3	CSVPPRTGGDTQYF
TRBV30	11	TRBJ2-7	CAWSVLNEQYF
TRBV6-6	11	TRBJ1-1	CASSWTDEAFF
TRBV5-8	15	TRBJ2-1	CASSRHGTKYNEQFF
TRBV10-3	15	TRBJ2-5	CAISPGTHLGETQYF
TRBV7-9	12	TRBJ1-1	CASSSAQGEAFF
TRBV12-3/TRBV12-4	15	TRBJ2-1	CASSTPGDRGNEQFF
TRBV12-3/TRBV12-4	17	TRBJ2-1	CASRETDRDRGRNEQFF
TRBV20-1	13	TRBJ2-1	CSAPGHRSNEQFF
TRBV10-3	11	TRBJ2-3	CAIGLADTQYF
TRBV6-5	14	TRBJ2-3	CASSSFGYTDTQYF
TRBV13	13	TRBJ2-3	CASSLGLGDTQYF
TRBV11-2	14	TRBJ1-4	CASSLFRTDEKLFF
TRBV5-1	12	TRBJ2-1	CASSLPGNEQFF
TRBV5-1	14	TRBJ2-5	CASNSGERQETQYF
TRBV12-3/TRBV12-4	13	TRBJ2-1	CASSVFGVGEQFF
TRBV6-1	15	TRBJ1-5	CASSRVTGDNQPQHF
TRBV12-3/TRBV12-4	13	TRBJ1-1	CASSLRPNTEAFF
TRBV20-1	12	TRBJ2-1	CSALGTDNEQFF
TRBV3-1	16	TRBJ2-5	CASSQGLAGGRETQYF
TRBV29-1	14	TRBJ2-5	CSVEFENRQETQYF
TRBV5-1	15	TRBJ2-1	CASSLGHDAYNEQFF
TRBV28	12	TRBJ1-2	CASSLTDVSYTF
TRBV4-3	13	TRBJ2-1	CASSQNMGGEQFF
TRBV3-1	15	TRBJ2-3	CASSQEILRADTQYF
TRBV7-2	14	TRBJ2-5	CASSLAGSVETQYF
TRBV20-1	14	TRBJ2-3	CSALPGAVTDTQYF
TRBV6-2/TRBV6-3	14	TRBJ1-2	CASSGWAQNYGYTF